This T cell receptor beta chain was obtained from a study of shared clonotypes between healthy human individuals. Study details: A donor's plate count was three for CD4 naive and three for CD4 memory; CD8 naive had two and CD8 memory one. The study's findings and limits: Expectations were that clonotype sharing among donors would be affected by sequencing depth. Clonotypes shared by all four sorted-subset donors had higher generation probabilities than non-shared clonotypes.

This clone was seen just once. The antigen remains undetermined. The repertoire was sequenced with immunoSEQ multiplex PCR; TCRdb's copy has only in-frame clones and lacks some. The sample has about 530,000 clones, about 96% seen once. From germline, CDR1 is SNHLY and CDR2 FYNNEI. This CDR3 is built from 13 residues. Trimming cost V 7 bases and J 5 bases, with 11 bases left between them. The rearrangement joins TRBV2 to TRBJ1-4, with D uncertain. This receptor was identified in a woman aged 25 to 39 in good health. The sample taken for sequencing was naive CD4+ T cells sorted from blood. Subset given: CD45RA+ positively selected. CDR3 bases: TGTGCCAGCAATCTCTCAGGAAATGAAAAACTGTTTTTT. Protein sequence: CASNLSGNEKLFF.